This T cell receptor beta chain was recorded in a study of CD8+ T cells in alopecia areata. Study information: Treated patients took oral tofacitinib at 5 to 10 mg twice daily.

Investigators isolated RNA and reverse transcribed it into cDNA to act as the sequencing template. Profiled with immunoSEQ multiplex PCR; TCRdb holds only in-frame clones, not every one. The sample shows under 300,000 clones, about two thirds of them seen only once. V was clipped by 0 bases and J by 2 bases, with 15 bases between them. Germline values: CDR1 SGDLS, CDR2 YYNGEE. This CDR3 is built from 18 residues. The TCR sequence derives from a human donor with alopecia areata. The chain links TRBV9 to TRBJ2-6; D remains ambiguous. The sequences come from CD4+ T cells sorted from blood, collected at week 0. DNA of the CDR3: TGTGCCAGCAGCGTAGAGTGGGCAGTAAATGCTGGGGCCAACGTCCTGACTTTC. Amino acids: CASSVEWAVNAGANVLTF.